This record covers a single TCR beta chain. Its specific antigen is unknown. One base away there is no much larger clone; base qualities are not given. This record comes from a study of shared clonotypes between healthy human individuals (dated by TCRdb to about 2020). For the wider study: The cohort included a few men and a couple of women between 18 and 49 years of age. Per donor, three plates each were used for CD4 naive and CD4 memory, two for CD8 naive, and one for CD8 memory. The study deeply sequenced blood TCR repertoires of five healthy adults to estimate repertoire size and the extent of clonotype sharing between individuals. To increase sequencing depth and limit assay-specific biases, different laboratories used diverse techniques to prepare libraries and sequence TCR repertoires. Each donor's leukapheresis produced roughly between roughly 0.85 and 9 billion PBMCs.

TCR CDR3 regions were amplified from genomic DNA by multiplex PCR using the deep immunoSEQ assay. For each cell subset, the extracted genomic DNA was distributed evenly across all wells of several immunoSEQ 96-well plates, and each plate served as one replicate. For sorted subsets, each replicate PCR was loaded with 200 to 250 ng genomic DNA, equivalent to some 27,000 T cell genomes. Purified libraries were quantified with a Qubit 3.0 fluorometer, sized on a Bioanalyzer 2100, and re-quantified with the KAPA Library Quantification kit. A separate single-read 150-cycle Illumina NextSeq 550 flow cell was used to sequence each immunoSEQ 96-well plate. In the original analysis: Because the immunoSEQ output held only junctional sequences and lacked quality scores, the filtering could not match the filtering applied to full-length reads. Sequences were annotated with PyIR, a Python wrapper for IgBLAST v1.9, and V/J genes and CDR3 were assigned using IMGT germline references. Any read was removed if the V/J assignment was weak (E-value above 1e-6), the CDR3 was missing, or the read contained stop codons, out-of-frame junctions, or ambiguous translated residues. A V3J clonotype was defined by an identical inferred V gene, J gene, and CDR3 amino acid sequence. To compute the percentage overlap between repertoires, the number of shared unique clonotypes was divided by the size of the smaller repertoire. RTK rarefaction, the Chao1 estimator, and Recon v2.1 estimates of unobserved clonotypes were used to assess repertoire richness. OLGA was used to compute generation probabilities for all TCRbeta clonotypes that the gDNA method yielded from a few donors. TCRdb took this table from immuneACCESS and kept in-frame rearrangements with V and J called. Such tables lack part of the clones; where checked against another copy, unresolved V genes explain under half of the gap, and the rest is unexplained. D and trimming come from the DNA, and the V and J calls and clone size come from that table. The sample table lists 1.5 million to 1.9 million clones, 95% to 99% of them with a count of one. Jointly, the top ten make up approximately 0.45% of the sample.

Overall results and qualifications from the work: Sampling was restricted to blood, and TCR repertoires in tissues likely differ from the TCR repertoires found in blood. Rarefaction of sorted-subset datasets indicated incomplete sequencing despite the large sequencing depth. Across a handful of donors, around 5.4% of naive CD4, roughly 3.3% of naive CD8, about 2.3% of memory CD4, and approximately 0.4% of memory CD8 clonotypes were shared. Higher generation probabilities were observed for clonotypes shared by all four sorted-subset donors than for non-shared clonotypes. Based on pairwise subsampling, the degree of clonotype sharing among donors was expected to be affected by sequencing depth. The genetic and exposure-history diversity represented was limited by the small number of donors. Naive subsets generally had larger estimated clonotype richness than memory subsets did.

Healthy HIV-negative adults with no recently reported acute infections or vaccinations were included as donors. All donors were Caucasian adults living in Nashville, Tennessee, USA. CD4+ T cells were enriched by magnetic negative selection, after which naive cells were positively selected on CD45RA and the negative fraction was taken as the memory subset. After blood collection by leukapheresis, PBMCs were isolated using Ficoll-Histopaque density gradient centrifugation and then cryopreserved in the vapor phase of liquid nitrogen. Analytical flow cytometry was used to check the purity and quantity of every magnetically sorted T cell population. Genomic DNA was isolated from each sorted fraction and quantified by UV absorbance on a Nanodrop 2000c. CDR3 length: 16 amino acids, cysteine to phenylalanine. Only the CDR3 part of the read is kept: 48 bases, read in frame from the first base. The germline V gene gives CDR1 as ENHRY and CDR2 as SYGVKD. Ends trimmed: V by 2 bases, J by 2 bases; bases unmatched to a gene: 2.

This receptor chain uses TRBV10-3 and TRBJ2-2; 10 nucleotides in the junction match TRBD1. The sequencing input was naive CD4+ T cells sorted from blood. In light of the paper, this sample's cell subset or site label describes: CD45RA+ positively selected. This TCR was sampled from a man aged 25 to 45 in good health. The CDR3: CAISERDRGNTGELFF. The DNA is as follows: TGTGCCATCAGTGAGAGGGACAGGGGCAACACCGGGGAGCTGTTTTTT.